These T cell receptor beta chains were read from a single sample in a study of T-cell reconstitution after alpha-beta-depleted transplantation in children. TCRdb re-called the PCR reads through MiXCR, storing one row per CDR3 protein. The repertoire has some 550,000 distinct CDR3 sequences, 23% of them found once; the top ten carry 11% to 15%. This material consisted of PBMCs, mostly from graft donor cells, taken 360 days after TCRalphabeta/CD19-depleted stem cell transplant. These receptors all come from a boy in the first two years of life who had a stem cell transplant for acute myeloid leukemia, so the T cells may come from the graft donor. Each CDR3 is given with its conserved first and last residue. D genes are given only for firm matches. Part of the rows lack a size; the others show once, few, many or a class for expanded clones.

J gene	D gene	V gene	clone size	CDR3 protein	CDR3 DNA
TRBJ2-3	TRBD1	TRBV18	few	CASSPLGQGSTDTQYF	TGTGCCAGCTCACCACTTGGACAGGGAAGCACAGATACGCAGTATTTT
TRBJ1-2	.	TRBV20-1	few	CSAAYYGYTF	TGCAGTGCGGCTTACTATGGCTACACCTTC
TRBJ2-7	TRBD1	TRBV12-3/TRBV12-4	few	CASSLSGQGLGEQYF	TGTGCCAGCAGTTTATCCGGACAGGGGTTAGGCGAGCAGTACTTC
TRBJ2-1	TRBD2	TRBV2	.	CASRRLAGGREQFF	TGTGCCAGCAGAAGACTAGCGGGGGGGCGGGAGCAGTTCTTC
TRBJ1-5	.	TRBV20-1	.	CSARDRSGAIYPRAQPQHF	TGCAGTGCTAGAGATCGCTCGGGGGCCATTTACCCTAGGGCTCAGCCCCAGCATTTT
TRBJ2-2	.	TRBV6-5	.	CASSSPVGSFTGELFF	TGTGCCAGCAGTTCCCCGGTAGGGTCCTTCACCGGGGAGCTGTTTTTT
TRBJ2-5	.	TRBV20-1	.	CSARDYEARGMETQYF	TGCAGTGCTAGAGATTATGAGGCGAGGGGAATGGAGACCCAGTACTTC
TRBJ1-1	TRBD1	TRBV27	many	CASSLRVATGPTEAFF	TGTGCCAGCAGCCTAAGGGTTGCGACAGGGCCCACTGAAGCTTTCTTT
TRBJ1-5	.	TRBV25-1	.	CASSDARGPQHF	TGTGCCAGCAGTGATGCTAGGGGGCCCCAGCATTTT
TRBJ2-4	.	TRBV6-5	.	CASRSSEGNIQYF	TGTGCCAGCAGATCCTCGGAGGGAAACATTCAGTACTTC
TRBJ2-2	.	TRBV12-3/TRBV12-4	few	CASSLTAAWTGELFF	TGTGCCAGCAGTTTGACGGCGGCTTGGACCGGGGAGCTGTTTTTT
TRBJ2-1	.	TRBV21-1	.	CASRRDAATRDNEQFF	TGTGCCAGCAGGAGAGACGCAGCTACCCGAGACAATGAGCAGTTCTTC
TRBJ1-1	.	TRBV4-2	many	CASSQATGRRTEAFF	TGTGCCAGCAGCCAAGCGACAGGAAGAAGGACTGAAGCTTTCTTT
TRBJ1-5	TRBD1	TRBV13	.	CASSPSRTGIQPQHF	TGTGCCAGCAGCCCCTCTAGGACAGGGATCCAGCCCCAGCATTTT
TRBJ2-2	TRBD2	TRBV4-2	many	CASSQDIMGGKDTGELFF	TGTGCCAGCAGCCAAGATATAATGGGGGGGAAGGACACCGGGGAGCTGTTTTTT
TRBJ2-1	.	TRBV5-1	many	CASSAGGGERNYNEQFF	TGCGCCAGCAGCGCGGGTGGTGGAGAGAGGAACTACAATGAGCAGTTCTTC
TRBJ1-3	.	TRBV7-9	.	CASSLERSSGNTIYF	TGTGCCAGCAGCTTAGAGCGGAGCTCTGGAAACACCATATATTTT
TRBJ2-3	TRBD2	TRBV12-5	few	CASGSGLAGITDTQYF	TGTGCTAGTGGTTCAGGACTAGCGGGGATCACAGATACGCAGTATTTT
TRBJ2-5	.	TRBV7-9	few	CASSSPESQYF	TGTGCCAGCAGCTCGCCGGAGTCCCAGTACTTC
TRBJ2-3	TRBD2	TRBV6-1	few	CASSGPQLAGGTDTQYF	TGTGCCAGCAGTGGTCCGCAACTAGCGGGGGGTACAGATACGCAGTATTTT
TRBJ2-7	TRBD1	TRBV12-3/TRBV12-4	.	CASSRRQGAYEQYF	TGTGCCAGCAGTCGTAGACAGGGGGCCTACGAGCAGTACTTC
TRBJ2-1	.	TRBV20-1	.	CSARDLGTGYNEQFF	TGCAGTGCTAGAGACCTAGGGACGGGCTACAATGAGCAGTTCTTC
TRBJ2-7	.	TRBV7-2	.	CASSLVGGPRAEQYF	TGTGCCAGCAGCTTAGTTGGGGGGCCGAGGGCCGAGCAGTACTTC
TRBJ1-5	.	TRBV20-1	many	CSARGPTDYSNQPQHF	TGCAGTGCTAGGGGTCCGACGGATTATAGCAATCAGCCCCAGCATTTT
TRBJ2-2	.	TRBV7-8	many	CASSSRTDTGELFF	TGTGCCAGCAGCTCCCGGACAGACACCGGGGAGCTGTTTTTT
TRBJ2-5	.	TRBV20-1	many	CSVPIGGQETQYF	TGCAGTGTACCGATTGGGGGTCAAGAGACCCAGTACTTC
TRBJ1-1	.	TRBV20-1	.	CSARSDRGGYTEAFF	TGCAGTGCTAGATCGGACAGAGGGGGGTACACTGAAGCTTTCTTT
TRBJ1-2	TRBD1	TRBV20-1	few	CSAFDRGGDGYTF	TGCAGTGCTTTCGACAGGGGAGGAGATGGCTACACCTTC
TRBJ2-5	.	TRBV6-2/TRBV6-3	few	CASSLWVVETQYF	TGTGCCAGCAGCTTGTGGGTAGTTGAGACCCAGTACTTC
TRBJ2-3	TRBD2	TRBV7-9	few	CASSLDGLAADTQYF	TGTGCCAGCAGCTTAGATGGACTAGCGGCAGATACGCAGTATTTT